One and the same sample provided the 3 T cell receptor beta chains below, sequenced in a study of naive and memory T cell subsets. The beta constant-region primer was an equimolar mix of two oligonucleotides covering TRBC1 and TRBC2. The ligated cDNA underwent four PCR rounds using SP2 and nested alpha and beta constant-region primers. TCRdb passed the UMI-ligation and nested PCR reads through MiXCR, listing each CDR3 protein once. This sample has some 82,000 distinct CDR3 sequences, with around 9% found just once. Sample: naive CD8+ T cells from blood. The receptors stem from a human donor in good health.

This clonotype was observed a few times. V is TRBV4-3 and J is TRBJ2-6; D is unclear. The V gene lost 3 bases and the J gene lost 4 bases, with 10 bases spanning the gap. In germline, CDR1 is LGHNA, CDR2 YSLEER. The CDR3 runs 15 residues. The CDR3 DNA is TGCGCCAGCAGCCAGCAGTCCTCAGGGGCCAACGTCCTGACTTTC. Translated, it gives CASSQQSSGANVLTF.

This clonotype has a handful of counts. The DNA for the CDR3 is TGCAGTGCTAGAGTGGTCCCGAGGGGGGGGACTAGCGGGAACGAGCAGTACTTC. This codes for CSARVVPRGGTSGNEQYF. The chain uses TRBV20-1 and TRBJ2-7; 13 bases match TRBD2. The V segment lost 1 base and the J segment 5 bases; nucleotides outside the gene matches: 14. The CDR3 is 18 amino acids. Germline CDR1 and CDR2: DFQATT and SNEGSKA (reference sequence).

This clonotype appeared a few times. The genes are TRBV11-1 and TRBJ2-7; 7 bases are shared with TRBD1. This CDR3 has 15 residues. V gave up 5 bases and J gave up 2 bases; unmatched junction bases: 9. Germline V lookup: CDR1 SGHAT, CDR2 FQDESV (reference sequence). The CDR3 region has the DNA TGTGCCAGCAGCGCAACAGGGGACCTCCCCTACGAGCAGTACTTC. It translates to CASSATGDLPYEQYF.